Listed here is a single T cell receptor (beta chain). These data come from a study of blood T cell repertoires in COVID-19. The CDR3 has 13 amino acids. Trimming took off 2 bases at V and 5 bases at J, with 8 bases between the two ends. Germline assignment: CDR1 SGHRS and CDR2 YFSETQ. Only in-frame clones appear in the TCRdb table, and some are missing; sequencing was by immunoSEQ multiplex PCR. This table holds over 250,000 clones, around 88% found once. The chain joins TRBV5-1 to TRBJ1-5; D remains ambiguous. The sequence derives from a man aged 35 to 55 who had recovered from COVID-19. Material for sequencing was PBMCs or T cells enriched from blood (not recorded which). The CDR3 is CASSFTVDQPQHF. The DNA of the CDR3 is TGCGCCAGCAGCTTTACAGTAGATCAGCCCCAGCATTTT.